Included here is one TCR beta chain sequence, with context. Seattle patients were enrolled during active infection and followed longitudinally. This entry belongs to a study of blood T cell repertoires in COVID-19. Study context: The origin of the acute and convalescent COVID-19 samples was the United States, Italy and Spain. T cells, B-cell-depleted T cells, or PBMCs provided the cDNA or gDNA that served as material.

Original handling: Researchers report that nucleated cell counts were estimated from reference gene primer amplification. Some clones are missing from TCRdb's copy, which holds only in-frame ones; the method was immunoSEQ multiplex PCR. That table furnishes V, J and clone size, whereas the DNA furnished D and trimming. The sample lists about 71,000 clones, around 83% seen once, with about 6.9% in the top ten. This TCR derives from a man aged 25-45 years with COVID-19, enrolled during active disease. Sequenced: peripheral blood.

The CDR3 DNA follows: TGTGCCAGCAGCCGCTCACAGGGGGATGGCTACACCTTC. It is translated as CASSRSQGDGYTF. J is TRBJ1-2 and V is TRBV9; 8 nucleotides agree with TRBD1. The CDR3 is 13 amino acids. V lost 4 bases, J lost 6 bases, and 5 bases stayed unmatched. Germline CDR1 reads SGDLS; CDR2 reads YYNGEE. The complete variable domain, with remaining parts taken from reference TRBV9 and TRBJ1-2, reads DSGVTQTPKHLITATGQRVTLRCSPRSGDLSVYWYQQSLDQGLQFLIQYYNGEERAKGNILERFSAQQFPDLHSELNLSSLELGDSALYFCASSRSQGDGYTFGSGTRLTVV.